A single sample gave rise to the 5 T cell receptor beta chains below, sequenced in a study of post-analysis software for immune sequencing data (dated by TCRdb to the mid-2010s). The full study reports these points: Significantly higher frequencies in patients than in controls were found for roughly 5 TRBV segments, including TRBV5-6, TRBV5-1 and TRBV20-1.

The antigens these receptors bind are not known. Receptor libraries were prepared by PCR. The sequencing machine was an Illumina HiSeq 2500. To reduce PCR and sequencing biases, unique molecular identifiers were built into the TCR beta cDNA libraries. The public reads were run again by TCRdb, first through fastp at Q25 and then through MiXCR, and only productive beta chains were kept. Rows are combined by CDR3 protein, so each entry shows the most common genes and DNA. The sample table contains about 620,000 distinct CDR3 sequences; only one count was recorded for around 47% of them. Under 2% of the sample lies in the top ten. Sequencing was performed on blood. The receptors shown here come from a girl aged 5 to 17 with multiple sclerosis.

The V call is TRBV7-2, the J call TRBJ2-2; a weak D match, TRBD1 (6 bases). V lost 1 base and J lost 5, with 11 bases in between. This CDR3 comprises 15 residues. From germline, CDR1 is SGHTA and CDR2 FQGNSA. DNA of the CDR3: TGTGCCAGCAGCTTAGACTCTAGGGGGACCGGGGAGCTGTTTTTT. Translating it yields CASSLDSRGTGELFF.

V is TRBV5-1 and J is TRBJ1-1, with unresolved D. This CDR3 spans 15 amino acids. V was shortened by 1 base and J by 3 bases, with 13 bases between the two germline ends. Germline loops: CDR1 SGHRS, CDR2 YFSETQ. CDR3 loop: CASSLYRALDTEAFF. The CDR3 DNA is TGCGCCAGCAGCTTGTACCGGGCTCTAGACACTGAAGCTTTCTTT.

The J gene is TRBJ2-7, the V gene TRBV20-1, with 11 bases matching TRBD2. CDR1 is DFQATT and CDR2 is SNEGSKA in the germline V gene (reference sequence). The CDR3 sequence is 15 residues long. V lost 6 bases, J lost 2 bases, and 9 bases stayed unmatched. The CDR3 DNA reads TGCAGTGCGATCGATAGCGGGAGGGGCCCCTACGAGCAGTACTTC. Translation: CSAIDSGRGPYEQYF.

This clonotype was counted once. The chain joins TRBV6-5 to TRBJ2-7, with D tentatively TRBD2 (6 bases). The V gene's germline CDR1 is MNHEY and CDR2 SVGAGI. This CDR3 region has 14 residues. The V gene lost 5 bases and the J gene lost 0 bases, with 11 bases spanning the gap. The CDR3 sequence: CASSPFGGSYEQYF. The CDR3 coding sequence is TGTGCCAGCAGTCCCTTCGGGGGCTCCTACGAGCAGTACTTC.

The chain combines TRBV12-3 or TRBV12-4 with TRBJ2-1, with 10 nucleotides matching TRBD1. The CDR3 length is 16 residues. The trim removed 2 bases at V and 10 bases at J, leaving 11 bases unmatched. CDR3 nucleotides: TGTGCCAGCAGTTTATCTCCCGGGACAGGGGACCACGAGCAGTTCTTC. It is translated as CASSLSPGTGDHEQFF.